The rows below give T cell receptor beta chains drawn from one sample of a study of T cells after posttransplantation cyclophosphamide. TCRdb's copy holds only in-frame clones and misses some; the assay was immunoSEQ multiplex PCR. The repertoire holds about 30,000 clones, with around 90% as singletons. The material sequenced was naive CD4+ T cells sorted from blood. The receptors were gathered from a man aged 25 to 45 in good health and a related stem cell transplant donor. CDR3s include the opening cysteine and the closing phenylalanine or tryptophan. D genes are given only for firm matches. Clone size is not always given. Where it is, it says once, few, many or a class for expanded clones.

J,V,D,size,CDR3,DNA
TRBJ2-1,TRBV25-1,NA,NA,CASSEFGGSDEQFF,TGTGCCAGCAGTGAATTTGGAGGATCGGATGAGCAGTTCTTC
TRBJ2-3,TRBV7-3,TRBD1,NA,CASSSTGEADTQYF,TGTGCCAGCAGCTCGACAGGGGAGGCAGATACGCAGTATTTT
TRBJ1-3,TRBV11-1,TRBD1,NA,CASSLRTGQSSGNTIYF,TGTGCCAGCAGCTTAAGGACGGGACAGAGCTCTGGAAACACCATATATTTT
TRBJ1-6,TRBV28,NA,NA,CASSYFPGVNSPLHF,TGTGCCAGCAGTTACTTTCCAGGGGTGAATTCACCCCTCCACTTT
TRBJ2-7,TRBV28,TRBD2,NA,CASSLLAGGHEQYF,TGTGCCAGCAGTTTACTAGCGGGGGGGCACGAGCAGTACTTC
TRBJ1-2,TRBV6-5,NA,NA,CASSYTAGGYTF,TGTGCCAGCAGTTACACAGCTGGTGGCTACACCTTC
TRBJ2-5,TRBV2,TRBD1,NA,CASSGGGATQGARETQYF,TGTGCCAGCAGTGGAGGAGGGGCGACCCAGGGGGCCCGGGAGACCCAGTACTTC
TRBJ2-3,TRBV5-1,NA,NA,CASLRDKRTDTQYF,TGCGCCAGCTTACGGGACAAGCGCACAGATACGCAGTATTTT
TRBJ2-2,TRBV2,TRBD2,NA,CASSEVSSGATGELFF,TGTGCCAGCAGTGAAGTCTCTAGCGGGGCCACCGGGGAGCTGTTTTTT
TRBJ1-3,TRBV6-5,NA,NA,CASSGQRGNTIYF,TGTGCCAGCAGCGGACAGCGTGGAAACACCATATATTTT
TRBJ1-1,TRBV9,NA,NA,CASSVVGDTEAFF,TGTGCCAGCAGCGTAGTGGGAGACACTGAAGCTTTCTTT
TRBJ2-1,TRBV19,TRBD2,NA,CATRLAGAREQFF,TGTGCCACTCGACTAGCGGGGGCGCGGGAGCAGTTCTTC
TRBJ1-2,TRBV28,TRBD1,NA,CASSPTGGPYGYTF,TGTGCCAGCAGTCCGACAGGGGGCCCCTATGGCTACACCTTC
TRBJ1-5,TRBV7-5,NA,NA,CASNWTGLDQPQHF,TGTGCCAGCAACTGGACAGGGTTGGATCAGCCCCAGCATTTT
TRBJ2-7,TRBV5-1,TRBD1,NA,CASSLGQVAYEQYF,TGCGCCAGCAGCTTAGGACAGGTTGCCTACGAGCAGTACTTC
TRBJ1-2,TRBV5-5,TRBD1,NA,CASSQTGDYGYTF,TGTGCCAGCAGCCAGACAGGGGACTATGGCTACACCTTC
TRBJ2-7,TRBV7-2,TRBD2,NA,CASSRTSRTYEQYF,TGTGCCAGCAGCCGGACTAGCAGAACCTACGAGCAGTACTTC
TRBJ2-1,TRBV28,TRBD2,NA,CASSASGLGEVEQFF,TGTGCCAGCAGTGCCTCGGGACTAGGGGAGGTCGAGCAGTTCTTC
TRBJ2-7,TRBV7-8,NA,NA,CASSQGWSYEQYF,TGTGCCAGCAGCCAGGGTTGGTCCTACGAGCAGTACTTC
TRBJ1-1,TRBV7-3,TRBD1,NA,CASSPWGQGKPEAFF,TGTGCCAGCAGCCCCTGGGGACAGGGCAAGCCTGAAGCTTTCTTT
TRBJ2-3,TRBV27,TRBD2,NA,CASSLLAGGGDTQYF,TGTGCCAGCAGTTTATTGGCGGGGGGGGGAGATACGCAGTATTTT
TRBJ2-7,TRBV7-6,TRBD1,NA,CASSLLETGGEQYF,TGTGCCAGCAGCCTTTTGGAGACAGGGGGCGAGCAGTACTTC
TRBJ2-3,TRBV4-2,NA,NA,CASSQAASDTQYF,TGTGCCAGCAGCCAGGCAGCGTCAGATACGCAGTATTTT
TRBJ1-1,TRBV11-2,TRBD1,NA,CASRRTGDTEAFF,TGTGCCAGCAGACGTACAGGGGACACTGAAGCTTTCTTT
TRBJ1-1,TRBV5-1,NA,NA,CASSLVGLNTEAFF,TGCGCCAGCAGCTTGGTTGGCCTGAACACTGAAGCTTTCTTT
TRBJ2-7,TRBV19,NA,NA,CASRDSGAAYEQYF,TGTGCCAGTAGGGACAGCGGGGCCGCCTACGAGCAGTACTTC
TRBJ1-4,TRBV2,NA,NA,CASSDRGTNEKLFF,TGTGCCAGCAGTGACCGGGGAACTAATGAAAAACTGTTTTTT
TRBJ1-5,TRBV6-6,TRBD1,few,CASSPAGGYQPQHF,TGTGCCAGCAGCCCGGCAGGGGGTTATCAGCCCCAGCATTTT
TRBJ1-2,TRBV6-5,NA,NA,CASSPPGTSYGYTF,TGTGCCAGCAGTCCCCCCGGGACATCCTATGGCTACACCTTC
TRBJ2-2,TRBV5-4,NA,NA,CASSLTGFAGELFF,TGTGCCAGCAGCTTGACAGGGTTCGCCGGGGAGCTGTTTTTT
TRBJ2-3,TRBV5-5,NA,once,CASSSSGTKGMGAQYF,TGTGCCAGCAGCTCCTCAGGGACAAAGGGAATGGGAGCGCAGTATTTT
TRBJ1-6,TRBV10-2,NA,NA,CASKGAENSPLHF,TGCGCCAGCAAAGGGGCGGAGAATTCACCCCTCCACTTT
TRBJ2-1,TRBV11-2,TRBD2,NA,CASSSLAGGYNEQFF,TGTGCCAGCAGCTCACTAGCGGGGGGCTACAATGAGCAGTTCTTC
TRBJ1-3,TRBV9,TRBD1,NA,CASSANRGSGNTIYF,TGTGCCAGCAGCGCCAACAGGGGTTCGGGAAACACCATATATTTT
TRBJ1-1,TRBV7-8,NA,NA,CASSLQGLWTEAFF,TGTGCCAGCAGCCTACAGGGATTGTGGACTGAAGCTTTCTTT
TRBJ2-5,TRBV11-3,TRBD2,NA,CASSLGFSGGYQETQYF,TGTGCCAGCAGCTTAGGTTTTAGCGGGGGTTACCAAGAGACCCAGTACTTC
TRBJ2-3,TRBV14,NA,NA,CASSQALATQYF,TGTGCCAGCAGCCAAGCGCTAGCTACGCAGTATTTT
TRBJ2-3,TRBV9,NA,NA,CASSVQEGGPKDTQYF,TGTGCCAGCAGCGTTCAGGAGGGGGGGCCGAAAGATACGCAGTATTTT
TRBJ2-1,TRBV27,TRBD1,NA,CASSTLSGQGQFF,TGTGCCAGCAGTACCCTATCGGGACAGGGGCAGTTCTTC
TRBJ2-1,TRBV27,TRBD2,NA,CASSLIRGASGKGHEQFF,TGTGCCAGCAGTTTAATTCGAGGGGCTAGCGGGAAGGGCCATGAGCAGTTCTTC
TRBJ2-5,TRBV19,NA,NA,CASSMATGETQYF,TGTGCCAGTAGTATGGCAACAGGGGAGACCCAGTACTTC